This passage covers 17 T cell receptor beta chains from one sample sequenced in a study of blood T cell repertoires in COVID-19. Generated by immunoSEQ multiplex PCR, the TCRdb table keeps only in-frame clones and is missing some. The top ten clones hold approximately 3.4% of a sample with about half a million clones, approximately 83% of them seen once. Sequencing input: peripheral blood. All receptors derive from a human donor in a cohort sampled during active COVID-19.

V and J are TRBV9 and TRBJ1-6; TRBD1 matches at 7 bases. The CDR3 runs 15 residues. Germline V gives CDR1 SGDLS, CDR2 YYNGEE. V lost 3 bases, J lost 7 bases, and 7 bases stayed unmatched. CDR3 region: CASSATGQPNSPLHF. The CDR3 region has the DNA TGTGCCAGCAGCGCGACGGGACAGCCGAATTCACCCCTCCACTTT. The complete variable domain, with remaining parts taken from reference TRBV9 and TRBJ1-6, reads DSGVTQTPKHLITATGQRVTLRCSPRSGDLSVYWYQQSLDQGLQFLIQYYNGEERAKGNILERFSAQQFPDLHSELNLSSLELGDSALYFCASSATGQPNSPLHFGNGTRLTVT.

This chain links TRBV5-1 with TRBJ2-1; 9 positions agree with TRBD2. The junction had 6 bases not matched to a gene; V was cut back by 1 base and J by 4 bases. The CDR3 has 16 amino acids. Germline V gives CDR1 SGHRS, CDR2 YFSETQ. As DNA, the CDR3 is TGCGCCAGCAGCTTGTCTTCGCTAGCGGGATACAATGAGCAGTTCTTC. Amino acid sequence: CASSLSSLAGYNEQFF.

The chain uses TRBV4-2 and TRBJ1-6, with a possible D match to TRBD1 (5 bases). Germline assignment: CDR1 LGHNA and CDR2 YNFKEQ. V lost 5 bases, J lost 10 bases, and 15 bases lay in between. CDR3 length: 14 residues. CDR3 sequence (DNA): TGTGCCAGCAGCTGGGGGGAGTTAGGGTCACCCCTCCACTTT. Protein sequence: CASSWGELGSPLHF.

This chain connects TRBV11-1 to TRBJ1-2; unclear D gene. Trimming took off 0 bases at V and 0 bases at J, with 8 bases between the two ends. The CDR3 sequence is 15 residues long. In germline, CDR1 is SGHAT, CDR2 FQDESV (reference sequence). The CDR3 region has the DNA TGTGCCAGCAGCTTAGCTGAAAGCCCTAACTATGGCTACACCTTC. It encodes CASSLAESPNYGYTF.

The chain couples TRBV27 to TRBJ2-3, with 7 nucleotides matching TRBD1. Looked up from germline, CDR1 is MNHEY and CDR2 is SMNVEV (reference sequence). J gave up 7 bases and V 6 bases, and 7 bases lay outside the gene matches. The CDR3 contains 13 residues. The CDR3 reads CASRSTGFNTQYF. DNA for the CDR3: TGTGCCAGCAGATCGACAGGGTTTAATACGCAGTATTTT.

This clone showed up just once. This chain links TRBV6-2 or TRBV6-3 with TRBJ2-7; 8 bases match TRBD2. The trim removed 4 bases at V and 2 bases at J, leaving 13 bases unmatched. Germline V gene sequence: CDR1 MNHEY, CDR2 SVGEGT. The CDR3 totals 17 residues. CDR3 residues: CASSSRGRRSPAYEQYF. The CDR3 DNA is TGTGCCAGCAGTTCCCGCGGGAGGAGATCCCCGGCCTACGAGCAGTACTTC.

This clone showed up just once. This rearrangement joins TRBV28 to TRBJ1-5; TRBD1 is a possible D gene (6 bases). The germline V gene has CDR1 MDHEN and CDR2 SYDVKM. The CDR3 is 15 residues long. Trimming pared 10 bases from V and 3 bases from J, leaving 19 bases between. The CDR3 region is CATKIGGAHNQPQHF. The CDR3 bases are TGTGCCACCAAGATTGGGGGGGCCCACAATCAGCCCCAGCATTTT.

The rearrangement links TRBV7-2 to TRBJ2-3; D is ambiguous. Germline V gives CDR1 SGHTA, CDR2 FQGNSA. The CDR3 extends over 13 amino acids. The ends were cut back, 2 bases at V and 4 bases at J, with 7 bases in the middle. The CDR3 DNA reads as TGTGCCAGCAGCTTATCTCCCGCAGATACGCAGTATTTT. It codes for CASSLSPADTQYF.

The V and J genes are TRBV5-1 and TRBJ2-2; 7 nucleotides align to TRBD2. CDR3 size: 15 residues. The germline CDR1 and CDR2 sequences are SGHRS and YFSETQ. Trimming cost V 5 bases and J 7 bases; bases outside gene matches: 11. In nucleotides, the CDR3 is TGCGCCAGCAGAACATCTAGCGGATGGGGCGGGGAGCTGTTTTTT. It encodes CASRTSSGWGGELFF.

This rearrangement joins TRBV9 to TRBJ1-1, with 11 bases that match TRBD1. The CDR3 length is 14 residues. Germline assignment: CDR1 SGDLS and CDR2 YYNGEE. The junction had 10 bases not matched to a gene; V was cut back by 7 bases and J by 8 bases. DNA of the CDR3: TGTGCCAGCGGGACAGGGGGGGCCACCACGGAAGCTTTCTTT. Protein product: CASGTGGATTEAFF.

The chain uses TRBV19 and TRBJ2-5; 7 bases fit TRBD1. CDR1 and CDR2 from the germline V gene are LNHDA and SQIVND (reference sequence). The CDR3 length is 13 residues. The trim removed 7 bases at V and 2 bases at J, leaving 4 bases unmatched. CDR3 protein: CASKGDSQETQYF. Here the CDR3 DNA reads TGTGCCAGTAAAGGGGACAGTCAAGAGACCCAGTACTTC.

This clone was recorded only once. J is TRBJ2-7 and V is TRBV4-2; D gene uncertain. Germline assignment: CDR1 LGHNA and CDR2 YNFKEQ. This CDR3 has 16 residues. Deletions cut 0 bases from V and 3 bases from J, with 15 bases between. The CDR3 DNA is TGTGCCAGCAGCCAAGAAGGTGAACCCACGGGCTACGAGCAGTACTTC. Translated, it gives CASSQEGEPTGYEQYF.

The V call is TRBV25-1, the J call TRBJ1-4; D is uncertain. V was clipped by 2 bases and J by 5 bases, with 12 bases between them. This CDR3 is 15 amino acids long. Germline CDR1 and CDR2: MGHDK and SYGVNS. The CDR3 protein is CASSERNGWNEKLFF. CDR3 bases: TGTGCCAGCAGTGAACGAAACGGGTGGAATGAAAAACTGTTTTTT. Based on the CDR3 plus reference TRBV25-1 and TRBJ1-4, the full variable domain is EADIYQTPRYLVIGTGKKITLECSQTMGHDKMYWYQQDPGMELHLIHYSYGVNSTEKGDLSSESTVSRIRTEHFPLTLESARPSHTSQYLCASSERNGWNEKLFFGSGTQLSVL.

The gene calls are TRBV19 and TRBJ1-1; D is possibly TRBD1 (6 bases). V lost 4 bases and J lost 6, with 12 bases in between. Germline V CDR1 and CDR2: LNHDA, SQIVND (reference sequence). The CDR3 is 13 amino acids. DNA of the CDR3: TGTGCCAGTAGTACCCGGACAGTTCCTGAAGCTTTCTTT. As protein: CASSTRTVPEAFF. The entire variable domain, with the rest obtained from reference TRBV19 and TRBJ1-1, is as follows: DGGITQSPKYLFRKEGQNVTLSCEQNLNHDAMYWYRQDPGQGLRLIYYSQIVNDFQKGDIAEGYSVSREKKESFPLTVTSAQKNPTAFYLCASSTRTVPEAFFGQGTRLTVV.

V usage is TRBV3-1 (or the pseudogene TRBV3-2) and J usage is TRBJ1-2; D is uncertain. Trimming cost V 3 bases and J 8 bases, with 13 bases left between them. The length of the CDR3 is 13 residues. Germline V gene data show CDR1 as LGHDT and CDR2 as YNNKEL (reference sequence). The CDR3 sequence is CASSHLRGDGYTF. The DNA for the CDR3 is TGTGCCAGCAGCCACCTGCGGGGTGACGGCTACACCTTC.

The chain recombines TRBV15 with TRBJ2-7, with TRBD2 as a possible D gene (5 bases). The CDR3 consists of 11 residues. Trimming stripped 6 bases from V and 7 bases from J, with 10 bases between. Germline CDR1 reads LNHNV; CDR2 reads YYDKDF (reference sequence). CDR3 sequence: CATRQRSEQYF. The CDR3 region has the DNA TGTGCCACCAGACAGCGGTCGGAGCAGTACTTC.

V gene TRBV18 combines with J gene TRBJ1-1, with 7 positions matching TRBD1. The germline CDR1 and CDR2 sequences are KGHSH and LQKENI. The V segment lost 11 bases and the J segment 6 bases; nucleotides outside the gene matches: 12. The CDR3 has 13 residues. DNA for the CDR3: TGTGCCGGTTCCGGGACAGTGAAGCCTGAAGCTTTCTTT. It encodes CAGSGTVKPEAFF.